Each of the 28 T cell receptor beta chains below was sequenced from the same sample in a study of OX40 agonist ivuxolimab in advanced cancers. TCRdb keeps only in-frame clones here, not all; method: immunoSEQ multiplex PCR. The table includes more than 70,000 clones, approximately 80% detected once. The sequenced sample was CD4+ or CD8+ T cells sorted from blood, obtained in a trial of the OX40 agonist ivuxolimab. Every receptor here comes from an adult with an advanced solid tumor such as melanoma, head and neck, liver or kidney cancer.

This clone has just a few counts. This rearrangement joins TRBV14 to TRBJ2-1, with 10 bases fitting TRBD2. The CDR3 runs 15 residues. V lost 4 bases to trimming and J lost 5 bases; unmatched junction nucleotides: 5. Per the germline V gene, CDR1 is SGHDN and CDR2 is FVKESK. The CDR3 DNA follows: TGTGCCAGCAGCCCCCTAGGACTAGCGGACAATGAGCAGTTCTTC. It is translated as CASSPLGLADNEQFF. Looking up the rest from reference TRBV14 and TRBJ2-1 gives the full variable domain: EAGVTQFPSHSVIEKGQTVTLRCDPISGHDNLYWYRRVMGKEIKFLLHFVKESKQDESGMPNNRFLAERTGGTYSTLKVQPAELEDSGVYFCASSPLGLADNEQFFGPGTRLTVL.

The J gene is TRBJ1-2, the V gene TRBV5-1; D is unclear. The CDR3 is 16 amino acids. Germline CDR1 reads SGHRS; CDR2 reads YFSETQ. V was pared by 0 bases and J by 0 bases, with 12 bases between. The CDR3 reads CASSLGRNRANYGYTF. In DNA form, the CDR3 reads TGCGCCAGCAGCTTGGGGCGGAATAGAGCTAACTATGGCTACACCTTC.

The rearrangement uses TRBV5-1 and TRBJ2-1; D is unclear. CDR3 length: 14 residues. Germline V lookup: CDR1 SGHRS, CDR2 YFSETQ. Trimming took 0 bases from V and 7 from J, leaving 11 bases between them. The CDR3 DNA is TGCGCCAGCAGCTTGGAGGCACGCTTGAATGAGCAGTTCTTC. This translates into CASSLEARLNEQFF.

CDR3 sequence: CASSYSQDGSRYGYTF. In DNA, the CDR3 is TGTGCCAGCAGTTACTCGCAGGATGGAAGCCGGTATGGCTACACCTTC. V gene TRBV6-5 combines with J gene TRBJ1-2, with D unclear. CDR3 size: 16 residues. With 0 bases removed from V and 5 bases from J, the gap between germline ends came to 16 bases. Germline CDR1 MNHEY, CDR2 SVGAGI.

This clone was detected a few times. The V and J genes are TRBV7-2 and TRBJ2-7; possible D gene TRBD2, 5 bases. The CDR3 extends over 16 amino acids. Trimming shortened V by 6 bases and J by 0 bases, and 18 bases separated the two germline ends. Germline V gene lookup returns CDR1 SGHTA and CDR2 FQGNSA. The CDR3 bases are TGTGCCAGCAGACAAATGGACTTTACCAGCTCCTACGAGCAGTACTTC. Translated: CASRQMDFTSSYEQYF.

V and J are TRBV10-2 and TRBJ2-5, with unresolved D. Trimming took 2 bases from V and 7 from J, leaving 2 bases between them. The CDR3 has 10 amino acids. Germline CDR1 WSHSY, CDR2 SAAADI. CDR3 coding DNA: TGCGCCAGCAGTGAGGGGACCCAGTACTTC. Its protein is CASSEGTQYF.

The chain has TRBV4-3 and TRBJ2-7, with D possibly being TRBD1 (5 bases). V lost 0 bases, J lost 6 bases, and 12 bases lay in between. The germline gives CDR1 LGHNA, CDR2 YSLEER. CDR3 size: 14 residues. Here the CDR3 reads CASSQEPGNSEQYF. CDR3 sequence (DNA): TGCGCCAGCAGCCAAGAACCAGGGAACAGCGAGCAGTACTTC.

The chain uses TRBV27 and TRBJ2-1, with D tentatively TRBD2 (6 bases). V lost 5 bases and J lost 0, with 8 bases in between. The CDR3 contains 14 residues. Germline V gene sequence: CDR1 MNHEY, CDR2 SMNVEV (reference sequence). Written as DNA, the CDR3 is TGTGCCAGCAGTGGCGGGAACTCCTACAATGAGCAGTTCTTC. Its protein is CASSGGNSYNEQFF.

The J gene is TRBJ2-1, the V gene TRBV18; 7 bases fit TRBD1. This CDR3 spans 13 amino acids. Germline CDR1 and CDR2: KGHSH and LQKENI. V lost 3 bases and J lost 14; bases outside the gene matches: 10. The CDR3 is CASSPPFDDREFF. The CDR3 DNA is TGTGCCAGCTCACCTCCCTTTGATGACAGGGAGTTCTTC. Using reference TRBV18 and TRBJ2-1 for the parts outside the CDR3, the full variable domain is NAGVMQNPRHLVRRRGQEARLRCSPMKGHSHVYWYRQLPEEGLKFMVYLQKENIIDESGMPKERFSAEFPKEGPSILRIQQVVRGDSAAYFCASSPPFDDREFFGPGTRLTVL.

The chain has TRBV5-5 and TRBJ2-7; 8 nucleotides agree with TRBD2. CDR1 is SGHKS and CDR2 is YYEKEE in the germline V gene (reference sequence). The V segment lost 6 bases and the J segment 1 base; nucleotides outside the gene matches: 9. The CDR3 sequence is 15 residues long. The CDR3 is CASTRGGTTSYEQYF. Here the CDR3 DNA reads TGTGCCAGCACCCGGGGGGGGACAACGTCCTACGAGCAGTACTTC. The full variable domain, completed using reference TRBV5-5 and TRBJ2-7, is DAGVTQSPTHLIKTRGQQVTLRCSPISGHKSVSWYQQVLGQGPQFIFQYYEKEERGRGNFPDRFSARQFPNYSSELNVNALLLGDSALYLCASTRGGTTSYEQYFGPGTRLTVT.

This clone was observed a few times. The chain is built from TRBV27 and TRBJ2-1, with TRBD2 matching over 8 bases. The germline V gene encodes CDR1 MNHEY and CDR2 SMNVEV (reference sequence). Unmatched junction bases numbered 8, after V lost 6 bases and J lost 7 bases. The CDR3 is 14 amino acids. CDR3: CASRGSGRGNEQFF. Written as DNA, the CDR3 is TGTGCCAGCAGAGGGAGCGGGAGAGGGAATGAGCAGTTCTTC.

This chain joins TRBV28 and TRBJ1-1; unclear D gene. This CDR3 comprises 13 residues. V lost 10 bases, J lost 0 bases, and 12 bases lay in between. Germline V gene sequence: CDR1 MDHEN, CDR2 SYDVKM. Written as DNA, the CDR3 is TGTGCCACCGTAGCCTTTTTGAACACTGAAGCTTTCTTT. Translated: CATVAFLNTEAFF.

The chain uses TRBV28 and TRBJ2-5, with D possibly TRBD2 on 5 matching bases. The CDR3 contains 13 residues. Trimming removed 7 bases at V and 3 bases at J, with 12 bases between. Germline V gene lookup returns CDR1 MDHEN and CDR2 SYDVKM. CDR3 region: CASTLGAKETQYF. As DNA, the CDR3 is TGTGCCAGCACCCTGGGAGCGAAAGAGACCCAGTACTTC. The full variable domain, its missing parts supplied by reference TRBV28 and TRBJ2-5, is DVKVTQSSRYLVKRTGEKVFLECVQDMDHENMFWYRQDPGLGLRLIYFSYDVKMKEKGDIPEGYSVSREKKERFSLILESASTNQTSMYLCASTLGAKETQYFGPGTRLLVL.

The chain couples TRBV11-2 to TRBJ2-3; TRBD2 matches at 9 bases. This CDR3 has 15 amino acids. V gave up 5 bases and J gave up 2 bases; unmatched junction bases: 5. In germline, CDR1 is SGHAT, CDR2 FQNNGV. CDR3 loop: CASSPRGGNTDTQYF. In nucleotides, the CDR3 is TGTGCCAGCAGCCCGCGGGGGGGCAACACAGATACGCAGTATTTT.

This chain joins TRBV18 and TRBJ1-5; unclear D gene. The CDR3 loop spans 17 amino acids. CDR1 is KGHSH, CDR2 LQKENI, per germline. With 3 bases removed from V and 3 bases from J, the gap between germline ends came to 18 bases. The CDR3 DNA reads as TGTGCCAGCTCACCTTTGCCGGGCAGTTCAGTCAATCAGCCCCAGCATTTT. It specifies CASSPLPGSSVNQPQHF.

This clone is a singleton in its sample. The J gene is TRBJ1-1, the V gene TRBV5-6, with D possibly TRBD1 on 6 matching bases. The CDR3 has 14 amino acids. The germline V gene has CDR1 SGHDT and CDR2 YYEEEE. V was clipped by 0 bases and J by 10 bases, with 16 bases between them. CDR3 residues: CASSLGRTGGGAFF. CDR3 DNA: TGTGCCAGCAGCTTGGGTCGGACCGGAGGGGGAGCTTTCTTT.

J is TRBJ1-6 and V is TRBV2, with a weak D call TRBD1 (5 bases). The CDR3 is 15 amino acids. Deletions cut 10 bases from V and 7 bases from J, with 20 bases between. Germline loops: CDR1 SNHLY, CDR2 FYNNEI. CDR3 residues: CAKSAGRGGNSPLHF. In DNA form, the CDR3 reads TGTGCCAAAAGCGCAGGGAGGGGTGGAAATTCACCCCTCCACTTT.

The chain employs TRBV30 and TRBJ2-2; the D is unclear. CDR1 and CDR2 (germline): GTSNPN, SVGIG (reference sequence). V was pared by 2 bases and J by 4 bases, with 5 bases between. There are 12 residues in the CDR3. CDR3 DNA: TGTGCCTGGAGTACGGGCACCGGGGAGCTGTTTTTT. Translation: CAWSTGTGELFF.

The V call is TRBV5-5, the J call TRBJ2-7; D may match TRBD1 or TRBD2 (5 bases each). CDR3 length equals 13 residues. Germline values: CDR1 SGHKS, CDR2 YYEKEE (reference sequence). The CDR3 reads CASSLEVWGRKDV. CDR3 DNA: TGTGCCAGCAGCTTGGAGGTTTGGGGACGAAAGGACGTC.

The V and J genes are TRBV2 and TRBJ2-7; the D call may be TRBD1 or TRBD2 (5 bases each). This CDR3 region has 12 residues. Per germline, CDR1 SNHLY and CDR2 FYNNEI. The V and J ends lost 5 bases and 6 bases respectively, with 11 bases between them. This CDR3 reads CASSRDRSEQYV. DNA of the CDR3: TGTGCCAGCAGTCGGGACCGCTCCGAGCAGTACGTC.

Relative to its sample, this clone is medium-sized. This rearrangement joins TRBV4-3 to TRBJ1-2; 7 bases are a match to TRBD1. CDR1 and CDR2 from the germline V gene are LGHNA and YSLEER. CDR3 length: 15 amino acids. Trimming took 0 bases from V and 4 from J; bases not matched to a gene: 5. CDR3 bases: TGCGCCAGCAGCCAAGATCAGACAGGGAGCTATGGCTACACCTTC. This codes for CASSQDQTGSYGYTF.

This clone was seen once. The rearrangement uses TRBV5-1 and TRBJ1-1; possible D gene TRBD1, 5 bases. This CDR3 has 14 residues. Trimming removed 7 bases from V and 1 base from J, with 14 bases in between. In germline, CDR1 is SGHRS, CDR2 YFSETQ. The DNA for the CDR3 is TGCGCCAGCCTCTCCGGGGGTCAGAACACTGAAGCTTTCTTT. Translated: CASLSGGQNTEAFF.

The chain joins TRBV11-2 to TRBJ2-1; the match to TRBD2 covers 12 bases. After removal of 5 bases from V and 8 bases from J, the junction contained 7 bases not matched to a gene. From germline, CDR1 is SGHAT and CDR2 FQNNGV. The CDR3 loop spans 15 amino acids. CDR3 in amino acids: CASSPRLAGVHEQFF. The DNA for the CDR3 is TGTGCCAGCAGCCCGAGACTAGCGGGAGTGCATGAGCAGTTCTTC.

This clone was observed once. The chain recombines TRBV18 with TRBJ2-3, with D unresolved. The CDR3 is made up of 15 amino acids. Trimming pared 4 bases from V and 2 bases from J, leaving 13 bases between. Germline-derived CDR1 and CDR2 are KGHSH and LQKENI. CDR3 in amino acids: CASSRRERYTDTQYF. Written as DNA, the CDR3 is TGTGCCAGCTCACGGCGCGAACGGTACACAGATACGCAGTATTTT.

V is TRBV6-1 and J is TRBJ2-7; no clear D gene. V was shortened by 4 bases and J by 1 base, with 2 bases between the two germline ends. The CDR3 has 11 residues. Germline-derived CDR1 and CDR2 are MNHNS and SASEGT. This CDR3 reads CASSASYEQYV. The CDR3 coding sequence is TGTGCCAGCAGTGCTTCCTACGAGCAGTACGTC.

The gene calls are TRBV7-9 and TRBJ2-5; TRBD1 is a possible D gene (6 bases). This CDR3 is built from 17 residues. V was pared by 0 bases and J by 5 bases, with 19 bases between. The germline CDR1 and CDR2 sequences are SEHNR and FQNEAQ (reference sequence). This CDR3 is CASSLARGHRASETQYF. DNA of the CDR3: TGTGCCAGCAGCTTAGCGAGGGGACACAGGGCAAGTGAGACCCAGTACTTC.

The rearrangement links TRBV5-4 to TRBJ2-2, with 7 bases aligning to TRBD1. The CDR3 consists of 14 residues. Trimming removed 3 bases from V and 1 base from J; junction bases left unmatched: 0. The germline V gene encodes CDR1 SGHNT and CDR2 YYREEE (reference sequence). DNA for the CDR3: TGTGCCAGCAGCTACAGGGGGAACACCGGGGAGCTGTTTTTT. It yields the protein CASSYRGNTGELFF. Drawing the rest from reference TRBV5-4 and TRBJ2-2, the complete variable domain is ETGVTQSPTHLIKTRGQQVTLRCSSQSGHNTVSWYQQALGQGPQFIFQYYREEENGRGNFPPRFSGLQFPNYSSELNVNALELDDSALYLCASSYRGNTGELFFGEGSRLTVL.

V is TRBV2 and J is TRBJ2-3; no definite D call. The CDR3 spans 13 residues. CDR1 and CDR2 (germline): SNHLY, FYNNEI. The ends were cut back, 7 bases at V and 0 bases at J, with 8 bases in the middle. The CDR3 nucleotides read TGTGCCAGCAACGATCCCAGCACAGATACGCAGTATTTT. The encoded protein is CASNDPSTDTQYF.